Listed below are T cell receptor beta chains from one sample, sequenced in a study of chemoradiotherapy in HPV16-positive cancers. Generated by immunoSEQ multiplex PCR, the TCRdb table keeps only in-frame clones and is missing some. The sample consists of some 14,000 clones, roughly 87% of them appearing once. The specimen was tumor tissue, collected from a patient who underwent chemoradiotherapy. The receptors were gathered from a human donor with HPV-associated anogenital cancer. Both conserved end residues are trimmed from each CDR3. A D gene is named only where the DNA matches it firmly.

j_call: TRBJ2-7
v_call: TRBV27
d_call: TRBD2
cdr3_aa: ASSSPRLAGGRGHEQY

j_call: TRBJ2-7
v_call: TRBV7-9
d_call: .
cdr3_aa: ASSLAPRAAGGEQY

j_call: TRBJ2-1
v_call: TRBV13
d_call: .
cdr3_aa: ASSLRTSKDLGEQF

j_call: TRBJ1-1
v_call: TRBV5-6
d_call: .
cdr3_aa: ASSGWTYMNTEAF

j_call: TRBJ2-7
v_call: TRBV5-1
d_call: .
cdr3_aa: ASRVLGTKFDEQY

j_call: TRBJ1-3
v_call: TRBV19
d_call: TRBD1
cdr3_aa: ASTMGQGGNTIY

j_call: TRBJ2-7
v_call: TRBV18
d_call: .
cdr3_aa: ASSPRTDSYEQY

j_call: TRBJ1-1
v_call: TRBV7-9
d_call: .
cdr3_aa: ASSPQWARDTEAF

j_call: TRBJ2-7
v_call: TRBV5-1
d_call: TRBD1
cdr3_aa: ASSSGQGIPYEQY

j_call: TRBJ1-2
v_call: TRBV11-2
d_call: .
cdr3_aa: ASSLDRGLIYGYT

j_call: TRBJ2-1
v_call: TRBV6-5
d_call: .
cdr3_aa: ASSLSPHPNSEQF

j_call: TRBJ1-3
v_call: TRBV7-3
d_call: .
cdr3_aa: ASSAGGGAGNTIY

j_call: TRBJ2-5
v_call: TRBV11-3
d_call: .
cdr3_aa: ASSLDRYNGGLQETQY

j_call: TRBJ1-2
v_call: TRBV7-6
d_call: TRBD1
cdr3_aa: ASSLRTGGIYGYT

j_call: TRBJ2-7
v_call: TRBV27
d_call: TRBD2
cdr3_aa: ASSLRTSGLGEQY

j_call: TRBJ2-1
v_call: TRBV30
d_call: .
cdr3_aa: AWMGIGNEQF

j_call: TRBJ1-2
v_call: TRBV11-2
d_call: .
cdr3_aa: ASSLEGAVGDGYT

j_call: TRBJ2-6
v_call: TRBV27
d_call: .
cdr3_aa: ASSFKGDSGANVLT

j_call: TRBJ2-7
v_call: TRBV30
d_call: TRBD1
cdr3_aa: AWSVRATGTEQY

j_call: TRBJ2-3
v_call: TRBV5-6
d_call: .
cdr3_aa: ASSFGGPPPDTQY

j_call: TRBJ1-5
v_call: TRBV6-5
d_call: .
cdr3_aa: ASRKGGGNNQPQH

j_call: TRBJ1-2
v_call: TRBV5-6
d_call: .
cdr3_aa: ASSLASLYERYT

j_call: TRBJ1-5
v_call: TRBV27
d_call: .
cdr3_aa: ASSSLGGHQPQH

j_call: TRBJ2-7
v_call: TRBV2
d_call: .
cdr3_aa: ASLSGTSSYEQY

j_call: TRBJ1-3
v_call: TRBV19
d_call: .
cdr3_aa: ASSGGQRSGNTIY

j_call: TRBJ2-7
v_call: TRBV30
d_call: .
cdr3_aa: AWSVQARAYEQY

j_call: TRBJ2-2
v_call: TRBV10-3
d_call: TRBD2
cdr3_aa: AISRLSGTSGSPGELF

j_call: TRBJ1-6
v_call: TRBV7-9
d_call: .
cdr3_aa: ASSLHRDTVGSPLH

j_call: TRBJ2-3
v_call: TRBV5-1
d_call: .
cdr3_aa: ASSFTNKKDTQY

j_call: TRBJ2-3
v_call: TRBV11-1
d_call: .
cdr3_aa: ASSYSYSSEVFRNTQY